This entry lists 12 T cell receptor beta chains sequenced from one sample in a study of T cells after yellow fever vaccination. TCRdb passed the 5' RACE reads through MiXCR, listing each CDR3 protein once. The data contain hundreds of thousands of distinct CDR3 sequences, 10% to 15% of them singletons. Here the sequenced sample was PBMCs, taken on the day of the yellow fever booster vaccination. These receptors were taken from a man aged 25-40 years who received the YFV17D yellow fever vaccine.

This clonotype was recorded a few times. The chain combines TRBV27 with TRBJ1-2; D is unclear. V was shortened by 7 bases and J by 5 bases, with 11 bases between the two germline ends. The CDR3 runs to 12 residues. Germline CDR1 and CDR2: MNHEY and SMNVEV (reference sequence). Here the CDR3 reads CASKTSGYGYTF. CDR3 DNA: TGTGCCAGCAAAACGTCAGGATATGGCTACACCTTC.

The CDR3 sequence is CANTRTGTSGIFEQFF. DNA for the CDR3: TGTGCCAACACCAGAACCGGGACTAGCGGGATTTTTGAGCAGTTCTTC. The J gene is TRBJ2-1, the V gene TRBV10-3; TRBD2 matches at 13 bases. With 10 bases clipped from V and 9 bases from J, the junction kept 15 bases outside the gene matches. The germline gives CDR1 ENHRY, CDR2 SYGVKD. There are 16 residues in the CDR3.

Only a few counts were recorded for this clonotype. V and J are TRBV4-3 and TRBJ2-5; a weak D match, TRBD2 (6 bases). Germline assignment: CDR1 LGHNA and CDR2 YSLEER. The CDR3 has 16 residues. The V end lost 1 base, the J end lost 1 base, and 13 bases lay between the germline ends. The CDR3 protein is CASSQGLRAGQETQYF. The CDR3, as DNA: TGCGCCAGCAGCCAAGGACTCAGAGCGGGCCAAGAGACCCAGTACTTC.

This clonotype was found a few times. The chain recombines TRBV24-1 with TRBJ2-3, with D hard to call. The CDR3 spans 11 residues. Germline CDR1 reads KGHDR; CDR2 reads SFDVKD. The V end was cut by 6 bases, the J end by 6 bases, with 6 bases between. CDR3 loop: CATSNRDTQYF. In nucleotides, the CDR3 is TGTGCCACCAGTAATAGGGATACGCAGTATTTT.

This clonotype showed up just a few times. This chain joins TRBV6-1 and TRBJ2-3; D may be TRBD2 (6 bases). The CDR3 is 14 amino acids. The V end was cut by 11 bases, the J end by 4 bases, with 19 bases between. Germline values: CDR1 MNHNS, CDR2 SASEGT. The CDR3 bases are TGTGCCGGCCGACTTAGCGGTAATTCAGATACGCAGTATTTT. Protein product: CAGRLSGNSDTQYF.

This clonotype was seen ten or more times. V and J are TRBV7-2 and TRBJ2-5; D is perhaps TRBD2 (6 bases). The length of the CDR3 is 13 residues. CDR1 is SGHTA, CDR2 FQGNSA, per germline. Trimming took 6 bases from V and 1 from J, leaving 9 bases between them. This chain's CDR3 is CASSGGTQETQYF. CDR3 coding DNA: TGTGCCAGCAGTGGCGGGACCCAAGAGACCCAGTACTTC.

The table lists this clonotype with a few counts. V and J are TRBV9 and TRBJ2-7; the D gene is possibly TRBD2 (5 bases). V lost 0 bases and J lost 3, with 10 bases in between. The V gene's germline CDR1 is SGDLS and CDR2 YYNGEE. The CDR3 covers 14 residues. CDR3 loop: CASSVDPSFYEQYF. CDR3 coding DNA: TGTGCCAGCAGCGTAGATCCTAGCTTCTACGAGCAGTACTTC. The full variable domain, in which reference TRBV9 and TRBJ2-7 provide the parts outside the CDR3, is DSGVTQTPKHLITATGQRVTLRCSPRSGDLSVYWYQQSLDQGLQFLIQYYNGEERAKGNILERFSAQQFPDLHSELNLSSLELGDSALYFCASSVDPSFYEQYFGPGTRLTVT.

The chain carries TRBV7-2 and TRBJ2-3; 7 bases line up with TRBD1. This CDR3 has 14 amino acids. V shed 6 bases and J 3 bases; nucleotides not matched to a gene: 6. Per germline, CDR1 SGHTA and CDR2 FQGNSA. CDR3 DNA: TGTGCCAGCAGGAGGACAGGAAATACAGATACGCAGTATTTT. It encodes CASRRTGNTDTQYF.

Concerning this clonotype itself: Being one base from a much bigger clone, this may be a read error. The rearrangement links TRBV12-3 or TRBV12-4 to TRBJ1-1; possible D gene TRBD1, 6 bases. The V and J ends lost 6 bases and 3 bases respectively, with 11 bases between them. The CDR3 totals 13 residues. In DNA form, the CDR3 reads TGTGCCAGCAGCTTCCAGGGGCACACTGAAGCTTTCTTT. This translates into CASSFQGHTEAFF.

The J gene is TRBJ1-1, the V gene TRBV11-2; no clear D gene. The V gene's germline CDR1 is SGHAT and CDR2 FQNNGV. Trimming removed 6 bases from V and 0 bases from J, with 8 bases in between. The CDR3 contains 13 residues. CDR3 in amino acids: CASRESLNTEAFF. Here the CDR3 DNA reads TGTGCCAGCAGGGAATCACTGAACACTGAAGCTTTCTTT.

Regarding this clonotype: A much larger clone is a single base away; this may be a read error. The gene calls are TRBV7-7 and TRBJ2-2; weak D call: TRBD2 (6 bases). CDR1 and CDR2 (germline): SSHAT, FNYEAQ (reference sequence). This CDR3 spans 13 amino acids. Here the CDR3 DNA reads TGTGCTAGCAGCCCCGACAGAGGCGGGGAGCTGTATTTT. This encodes CASSPDRGGELYF.

This sequence joins TRBV9 and TRBJ2-1; D unclear. Germline lookup yields CDR1 SGDLS and CDR2 YYNGEE. This CDR3 is 14 amino acids long. Trimming took 3 bases from V and 6 from J, leaving 13 bases between them. For the CDR3, the DNA is TGTGCCAGCAGCGCCGGCGGCCACCCCAATGAGCAGTTCTTC. It translates to CASSAGGHPNEQFF.